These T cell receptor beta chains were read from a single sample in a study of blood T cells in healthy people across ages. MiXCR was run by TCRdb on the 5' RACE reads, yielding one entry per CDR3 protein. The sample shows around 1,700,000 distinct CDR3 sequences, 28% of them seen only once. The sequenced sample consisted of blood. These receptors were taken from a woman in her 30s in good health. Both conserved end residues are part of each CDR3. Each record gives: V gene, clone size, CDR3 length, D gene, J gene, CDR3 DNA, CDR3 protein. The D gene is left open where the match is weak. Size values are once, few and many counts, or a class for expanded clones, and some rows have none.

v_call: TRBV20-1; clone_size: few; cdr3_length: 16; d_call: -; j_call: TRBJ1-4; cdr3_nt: TGCAGTGCTAGAGAGGTAGCGGGGGTGGTTCGTGAAAAACTGTTTTTT; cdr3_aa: CSAREVAGVVREKLFF
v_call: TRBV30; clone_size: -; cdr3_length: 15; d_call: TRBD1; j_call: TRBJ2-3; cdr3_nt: TGTGCCTGGAGTTCTGGGACAGTAAGCACAGATACGCAGTATTTT; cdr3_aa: CAWSSGTVSTDTQYF
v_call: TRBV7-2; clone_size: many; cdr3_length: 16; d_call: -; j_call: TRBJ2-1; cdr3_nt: TGTGCCAGCAGCCCCGACCGAAGCCCCTCTTACAATGAGCAGTTCTTC; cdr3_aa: CASSPDRSPSYNEQFF
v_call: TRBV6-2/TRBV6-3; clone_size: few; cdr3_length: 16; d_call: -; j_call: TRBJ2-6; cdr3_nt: TGTGCCAGCAGTCCTCCCGGAAGCTCTGGGGCCAACGTCCTGACTTTC; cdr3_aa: CASSPPGSSGANVLTF
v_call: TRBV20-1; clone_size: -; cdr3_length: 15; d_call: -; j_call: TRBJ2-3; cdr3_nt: TGCAGTGCCGGACTTCGGAACACCCGCACAGATACGCAGTATTTT; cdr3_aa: CSAGLRNTRTDTQYF
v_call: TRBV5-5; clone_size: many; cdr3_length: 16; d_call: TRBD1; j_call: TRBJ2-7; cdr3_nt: TGTGCCAGCAGCTGGACACCGGGACAGGACACCTACGAGCAGTACTTC; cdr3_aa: CASSWTPGQDTYEQYF
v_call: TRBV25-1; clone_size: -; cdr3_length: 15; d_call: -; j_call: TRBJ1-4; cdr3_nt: TGTGCCAGCAGTGGTGTGGGGGCATGGGGTGAAAAACTGTTTTTT; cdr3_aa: CASSGVGAWGEKLFF
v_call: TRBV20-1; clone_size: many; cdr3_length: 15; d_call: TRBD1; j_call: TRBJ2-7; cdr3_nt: TGCAGTGCTAGGGGAAAGGCAGGGGGATCCTACGAGCAGTACTTC; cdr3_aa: CSARGKAGGSYEQYF
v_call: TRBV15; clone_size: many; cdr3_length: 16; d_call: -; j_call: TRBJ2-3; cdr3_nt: TGTGCCACCAGCAGAGAAGCTAGACTCCCCACAGATACGCAGTATTTT; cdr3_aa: CATSREARLPTDTQYF
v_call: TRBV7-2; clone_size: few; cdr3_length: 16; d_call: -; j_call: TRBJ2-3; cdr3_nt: TGTGCCGGCAGCTTAGAAGGGACCGTTTACACAGATACGCAGTATTTT; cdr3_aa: CAGSLEGTVYTDTQYF
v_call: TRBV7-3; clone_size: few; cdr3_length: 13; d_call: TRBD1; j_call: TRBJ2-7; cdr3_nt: TGTGCCAGCAGTACCGGGACAGGGGCCGAGCAGTACTTC; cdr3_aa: CASSTGTGAEQYF
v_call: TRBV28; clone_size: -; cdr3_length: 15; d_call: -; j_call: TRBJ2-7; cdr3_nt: TGTGCCAGCAGCCCCCTTTGGCGGACCTCCTACGAGCAGTACTTC; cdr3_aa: CASSPLWRTSYEQYF
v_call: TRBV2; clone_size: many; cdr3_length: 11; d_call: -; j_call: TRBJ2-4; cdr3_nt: TGTGCCAGCAGTGACGTGGGGATTCAGTACTTC; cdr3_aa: CASSDVGIQYF
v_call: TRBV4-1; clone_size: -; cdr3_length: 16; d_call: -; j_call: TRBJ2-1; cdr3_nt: TGCGCCAGCAGCCCCCTCAGCGGAGGGTTCTACAATGAGCAGTTCTTC; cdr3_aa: CASSPLSGGFYNEQFF
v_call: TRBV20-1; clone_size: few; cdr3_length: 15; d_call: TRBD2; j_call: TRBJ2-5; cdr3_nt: TGCAGTGCTAGAGAACTAGCGGGGGGGTTAGAGACCCAGTACTTC; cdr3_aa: CSARELAGGLETQYF
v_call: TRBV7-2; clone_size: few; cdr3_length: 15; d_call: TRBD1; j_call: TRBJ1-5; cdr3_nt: TGTGCCAGCAGCTTAGGTTCAGGGGGCGGTCAGCCCCAGCATTTT; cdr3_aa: CASSLGSGGGQPQHF
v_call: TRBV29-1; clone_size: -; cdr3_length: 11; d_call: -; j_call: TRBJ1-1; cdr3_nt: TGCAGCGTTGAAGAGGCCAGGGGAGCTTTCTTT; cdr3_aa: CSVEEARGAFF
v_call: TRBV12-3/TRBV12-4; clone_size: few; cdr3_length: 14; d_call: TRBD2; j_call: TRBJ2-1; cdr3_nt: TGTGCCAGCAGTCCGTCCGGACTAGCGGGAGATCAGTTCTTC; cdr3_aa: CASSPSGLAGDQFF
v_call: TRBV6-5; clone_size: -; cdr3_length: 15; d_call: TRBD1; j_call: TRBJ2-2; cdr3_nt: TGTGCCAGCAGAGACAGGGCTTTGAACACCGGGGAGCTGTTTTTT; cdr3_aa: CASRDRALNTGELFF
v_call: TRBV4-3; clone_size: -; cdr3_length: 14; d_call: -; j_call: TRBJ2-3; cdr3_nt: TGCGCCAGCAGCCAAATTATTCCGGCAGATACGCAGTATTTT; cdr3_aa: CASSQIIPADTQYF
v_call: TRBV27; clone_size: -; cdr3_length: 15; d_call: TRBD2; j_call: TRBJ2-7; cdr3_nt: TGTGCCAGCAGTTTACGGATAGCGGGAGTCCACGAGCAGTACTTC; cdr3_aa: CASSLRIAGVHEQYF
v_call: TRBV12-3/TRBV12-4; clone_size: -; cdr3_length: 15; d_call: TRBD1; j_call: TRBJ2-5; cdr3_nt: TGTGCCAGCAGTTTGGCAGGGGGATCGGAGGAGACCCAGTACTTC; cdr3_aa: CASSLAGGSEETQYF
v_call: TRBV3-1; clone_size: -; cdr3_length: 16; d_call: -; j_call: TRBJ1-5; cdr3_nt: TGTGCCAGCAGCCCCCAAGGTGGGAGTAGCAATCAGCCCCAGCATTTT; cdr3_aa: CASSPQGGSSNQPQHF
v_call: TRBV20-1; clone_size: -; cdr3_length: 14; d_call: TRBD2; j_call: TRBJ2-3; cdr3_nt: TGCAGTGCCCAAGGGACTAGCGGCACAGATACGCAGTATTTT; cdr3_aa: CSAQGTSGTDTQYF
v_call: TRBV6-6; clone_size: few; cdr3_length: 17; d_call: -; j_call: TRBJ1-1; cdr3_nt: TGTGCCAGCAGTTACAGGTTGGGTCAGGGGACGAACACTGAAGCTTTCTTT; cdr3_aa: CASSYRLGQGTNTEAFF
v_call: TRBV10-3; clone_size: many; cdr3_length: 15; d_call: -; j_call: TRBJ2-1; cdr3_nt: TGTGCCATAGGGGGCCGAGCGGGACAGGCTGATGAGCAGTTCTTC; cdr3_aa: CAIGGRAGQADEQFF
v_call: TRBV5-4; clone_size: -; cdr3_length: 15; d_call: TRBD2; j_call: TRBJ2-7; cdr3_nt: TGTGCCAGCAGCTTGGGACTAGCGGGATTCGGCGAGCAGTACTTC; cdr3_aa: CASSLGLAGFGEQYF
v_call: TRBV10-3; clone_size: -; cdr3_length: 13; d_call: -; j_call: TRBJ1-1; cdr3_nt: TGTGCCATCAGTGAGCCGGGGAGCCCTGAAGCTTTCTTT; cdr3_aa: CAISEPGSPEAFF